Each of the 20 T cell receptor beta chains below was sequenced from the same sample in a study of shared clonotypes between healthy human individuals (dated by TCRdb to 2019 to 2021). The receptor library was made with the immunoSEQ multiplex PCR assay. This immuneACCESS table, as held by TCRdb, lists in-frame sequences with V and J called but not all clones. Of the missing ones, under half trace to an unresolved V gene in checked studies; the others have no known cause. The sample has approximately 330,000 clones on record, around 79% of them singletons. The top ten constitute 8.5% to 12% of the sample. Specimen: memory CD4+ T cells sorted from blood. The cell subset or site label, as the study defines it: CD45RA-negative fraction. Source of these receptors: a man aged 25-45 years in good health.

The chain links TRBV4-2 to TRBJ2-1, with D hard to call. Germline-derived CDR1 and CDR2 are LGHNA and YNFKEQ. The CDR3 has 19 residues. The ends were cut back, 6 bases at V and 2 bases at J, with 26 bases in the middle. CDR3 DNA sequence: TGTGCCAGCAGGCTTCCCCGTTCCACCCTACCAAGTCCCTACAATGAGCAGTTCTTC. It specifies CASRLPRSTLPSPYNEQFF.

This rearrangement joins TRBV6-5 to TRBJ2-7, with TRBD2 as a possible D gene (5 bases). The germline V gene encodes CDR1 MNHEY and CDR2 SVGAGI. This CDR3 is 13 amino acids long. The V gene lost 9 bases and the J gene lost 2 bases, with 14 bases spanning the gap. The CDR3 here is CASSDLAPYEQYF. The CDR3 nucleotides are TGTGCCAGTTCGGACTTGGCCCCCTACGAGCAGTACTTC.

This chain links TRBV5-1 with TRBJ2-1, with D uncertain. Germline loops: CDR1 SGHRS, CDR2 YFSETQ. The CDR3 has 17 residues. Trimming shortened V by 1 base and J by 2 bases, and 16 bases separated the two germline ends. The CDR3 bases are TGCGCCAGCAGCTTGTCATCGCTCGCGTTGACCTACAATGAGCAGTTCTTC. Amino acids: CASSLSSLALTYNEQFF.

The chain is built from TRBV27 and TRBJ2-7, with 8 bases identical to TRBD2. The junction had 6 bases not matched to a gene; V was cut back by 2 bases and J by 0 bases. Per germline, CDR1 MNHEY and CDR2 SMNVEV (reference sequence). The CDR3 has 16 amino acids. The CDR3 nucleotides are TGTGCCAGCAGTTTAAGGCTAGCGGGCAGCTCCTACGAGCAGTACTTC. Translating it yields CASSLRLAGSSYEQYF.

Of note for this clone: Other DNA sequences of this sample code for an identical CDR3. CDR3 bases: TGTGCCAGCAGTTATAGCTACGAGCAGTACTTC. It specifies CASSYSYEQYF. The rearrangement links TRBV2 to TRBJ2-7; D remains unclear. This CDR3 is 11 amino acids long. In germline, CDR1 is SNHLY, CDR2 FYNNEI. The V end was cut by 5 bases, the J end by 3 bases, with 5 bases between.

This CDR3 reads CASTRERVQGAGDEKLFF. The CDR3 DNA reads as TGTGCCAGCACCAGGGAAAGGGTACAGGGGGCGGGCGATGAAAAACTGTTTTTT. V gene TRBV21-1 combines with J gene TRBJ1-4; no check of the table's D call, TRBD1, against the DNA was made. TRBV21-1 represents a pseudogene. CDR3 length: 18 amino acids.

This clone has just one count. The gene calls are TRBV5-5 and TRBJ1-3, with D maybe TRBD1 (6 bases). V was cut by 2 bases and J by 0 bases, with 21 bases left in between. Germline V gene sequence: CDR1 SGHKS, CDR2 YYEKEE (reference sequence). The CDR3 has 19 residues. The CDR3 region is CASSFSLWQGHPSGNTIYF. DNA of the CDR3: TGTGCCAGCAGCTTTTCTTTGTGGCAGGGGCATCCCTCTGGAAACACCATATATTTT.

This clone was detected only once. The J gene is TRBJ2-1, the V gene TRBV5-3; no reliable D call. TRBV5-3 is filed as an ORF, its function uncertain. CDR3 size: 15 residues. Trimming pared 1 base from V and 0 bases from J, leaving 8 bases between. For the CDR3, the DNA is TGTGCCAGAAGCTTGATCCGGATCTCCTACAATGAGCAGTTCTTC. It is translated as CARSLIRISYNEQFF.

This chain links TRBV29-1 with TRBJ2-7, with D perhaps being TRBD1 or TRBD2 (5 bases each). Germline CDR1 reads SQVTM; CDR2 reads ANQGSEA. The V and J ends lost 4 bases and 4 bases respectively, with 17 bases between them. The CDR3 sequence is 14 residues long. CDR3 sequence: CSVVNERGSYEQYF. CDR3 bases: TGCAGCGTTGTTAACGAACGGGGCTCGTACGAGCAGTACTTC.

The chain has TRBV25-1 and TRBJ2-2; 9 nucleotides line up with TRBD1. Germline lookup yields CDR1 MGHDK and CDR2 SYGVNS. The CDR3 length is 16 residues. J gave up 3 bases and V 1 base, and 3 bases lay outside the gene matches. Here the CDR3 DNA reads TGTGCCAGCAGTGAATTGAGGACAGGGGACACCGGGGAGCTGTTTTTT. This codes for CASSELRTGDTGELFF.

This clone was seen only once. Here the CDR3 reads CASCLDGFSGNTIYF. The DNA of the CDR3 is TGTGCCAGTTGTTTGGATGGCTTCTCTGGAAACACCATATATTTT. This chain connects TRBV19 to TRBJ1-3; D uncertain. Trimming shortened V by 8 bases and J by 0 bases, and 14 bases separated the two germline ends. The CDR3 contains 15 residues. Germline loops: CDR1 LNHDA, CDR2 SQIVND (reference sequence).

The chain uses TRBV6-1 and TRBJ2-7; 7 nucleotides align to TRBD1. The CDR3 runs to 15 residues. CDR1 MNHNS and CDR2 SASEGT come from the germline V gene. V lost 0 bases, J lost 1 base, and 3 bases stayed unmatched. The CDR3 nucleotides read TGTGCCAGCAGTGAAGCGTGGGGACAGTCCTACGAGCAGTACTTC. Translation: CASSEAWGQSYEQYF.

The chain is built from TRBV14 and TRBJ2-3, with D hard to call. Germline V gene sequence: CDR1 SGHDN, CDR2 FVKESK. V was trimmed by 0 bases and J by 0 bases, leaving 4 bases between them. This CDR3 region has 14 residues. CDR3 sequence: CASSQDYSTDTQYF. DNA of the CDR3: TGTGCCAGCAGCCAAGATTACAGCACAGATACGCAGTATTTT.

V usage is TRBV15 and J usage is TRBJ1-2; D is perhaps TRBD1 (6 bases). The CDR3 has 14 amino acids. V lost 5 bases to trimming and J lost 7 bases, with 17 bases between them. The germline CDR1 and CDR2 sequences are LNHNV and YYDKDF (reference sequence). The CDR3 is CATSWGAGTFGYTF. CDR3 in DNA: TGTGCCACCAGCTGGGGGGCGGGGACTTTTGGCTACACCTTC.

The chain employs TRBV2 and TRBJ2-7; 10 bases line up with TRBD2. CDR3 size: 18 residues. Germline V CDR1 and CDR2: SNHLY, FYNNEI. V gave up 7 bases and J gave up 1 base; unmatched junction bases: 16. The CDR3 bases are TGTGCCAGCACCTTATGGGGTCTAGCGGGAGTTTCGTCCTACGAGCAGTACTTC. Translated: CASTLWGLAGVSSYEQYF. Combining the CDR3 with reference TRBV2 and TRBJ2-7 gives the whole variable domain EPEVTQTPSHQVTQMGQEVILRCVPISNHLYFYWYRQILGQKVEFLVSFYNNEISEKSEIFDDQFSVERPDGSNFTLKIRSTKLEDSAMYFCASTLWGLAGVSSYEQYFGPGTRLTVT.

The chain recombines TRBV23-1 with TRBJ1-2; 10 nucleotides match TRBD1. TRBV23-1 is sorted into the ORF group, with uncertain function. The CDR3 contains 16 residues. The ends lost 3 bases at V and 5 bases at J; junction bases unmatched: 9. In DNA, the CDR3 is TGCGCCAGCAGTCACCGGGACAGGGGAGGGTATTATGGCTACACCTTC. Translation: CASSHRDRGGYYGYTF.

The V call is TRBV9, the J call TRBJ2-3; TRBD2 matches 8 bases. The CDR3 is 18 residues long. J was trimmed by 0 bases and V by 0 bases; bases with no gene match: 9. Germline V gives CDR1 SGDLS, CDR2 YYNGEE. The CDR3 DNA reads TGTGCCAGCAGCGTAGCAGGCGGGAGGCACCCTAGCACAGATACGCAGTATTTT. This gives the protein CASSVAGGRHPSTDTQYF.

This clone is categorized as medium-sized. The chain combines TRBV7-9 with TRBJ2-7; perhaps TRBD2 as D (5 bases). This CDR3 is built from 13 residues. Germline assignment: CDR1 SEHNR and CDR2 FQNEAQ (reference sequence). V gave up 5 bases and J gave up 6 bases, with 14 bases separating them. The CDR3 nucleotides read TGTGCCAGCAGCAATCAACTAGTTTCCGAGCAGTACTTC. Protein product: CASSNQLVSEQYF.

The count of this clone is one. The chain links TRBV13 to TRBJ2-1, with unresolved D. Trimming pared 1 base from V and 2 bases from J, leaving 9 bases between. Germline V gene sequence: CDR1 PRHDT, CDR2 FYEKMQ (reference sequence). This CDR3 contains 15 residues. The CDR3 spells CASSLEGGTYNEQFF. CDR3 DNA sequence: TGTGCCAGCAGCTTAGAAGGCGGAACCTACAATGAGCAGTTCTTC.

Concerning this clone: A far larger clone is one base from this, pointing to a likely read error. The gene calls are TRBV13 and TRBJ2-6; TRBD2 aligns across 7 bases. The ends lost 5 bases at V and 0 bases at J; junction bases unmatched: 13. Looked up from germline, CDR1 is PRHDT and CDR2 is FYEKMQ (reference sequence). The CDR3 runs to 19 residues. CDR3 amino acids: CASSPTSALPLSGANVLTF. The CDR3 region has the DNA TGTGCCAGCAGCCCAACTAGCGCCCTCCCGCTCTCTGGGGCCAACGTCCTGACTTTC. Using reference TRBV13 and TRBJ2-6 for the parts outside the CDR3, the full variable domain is AAGVIQSPRHLIKEKRETATLKCYPIPRHDTVYWYQQGPGQDPQFLISFYEKMQSDKGSIPDRFSAQQFSDYHSELNMSSLELGDSALYFCASSPTSALPLSGANVLTFGAGSRLTVL.